These 19 T cell receptor beta chains originate from one sample sequenced in a study of PD-1 and CTLA-4 blockade in melanoma. Clones were read by immunoSEQ multiplex PCR, and TCRdb kept only the in-frame ones, dropping some. Among around 16,000 clones, 70% were seen once, and the ten largest hold 12% to 15%. The source material was CD8+ T cells from peripheral blood, sampled from a patient given anti-PD-1 treatment. These receptors all stem from a human donor with melanoma.

A single count supports this clone. This chain connects TRBV6-6 to TRBJ2-2; TRBD2 matches 7 bases. The ends lost 2 bases at V and 5 bases at J; junction bases unmatched: 2. CDR1 is MNHNY and CDR2 is SVGAGI in the germline V gene (reference sequence). The CDR3 loop spans 14 amino acids. CDR3 DNA: TGTGCCAGCAGTTACGCCGGGGGGACCGGGGAGCTGTTTTTT. Its translation is CASSYAGGTGELFF.

Only a few counts were recorded for this clone. In DNA, the CDR3 is TGTGCCAGCAGGCGCCGACAGGGTTTCTACGAGCAGTACTTC. The encoded protein is CASRRRQGFYEQYF. The genes are TRBV6-5 and TRBJ2-7, with TRBD1 identical over 7 bases. This CDR3 has 14 amino acids. The germline V gene has CDR1 MNHEY and CDR2 SVGAGI. Trimming at V came to 6 bases and at J to 3 bases, leaving 8 bases not matched to a gene.

This clone was recorded only once. The V gene is TRBV11-3, the J gene TRBJ2-7, with D possibly being TRBD2 (6 bases). CDR1 and CDR2 (germline): SGHNT, YENEEA. Trimming left V 4 bases short and J 7 bases short, with 20 bases between. The CDR3 runs to 15 residues. CDR3 residues: CASSSRDSYLGEQYF. The CDR3 nucleotides are TGTGCCAGCAGCTCCCGGGACTCTTATCTGGGGGAGCAGTACTTC.

V usage is TRBV7-6 and J usage is TRBJ1-1; tentative D call: TRBD1 (5 bases). The V and J ends lost 5 bases and 6 bases respectively, with 10 bases between them. The CDR3 consists of 12 residues. Germline V gives CDR1 SGHVS, CDR2 FNYEAQ. The DNA for the CDR3 is TGTGCCAGCAGCCCTGGGGGGGCTGAAGCTTTCTTT. Protein product: CASSPGGAEAFF.

CDR3 bases: TGTGCCAGCAGTTATGTCAGAAACTATGGCTACACCTTC. It yields the protein CASSYVRNYGYTF. The V gene is TRBV6-5, the J gene TRBJ1-2, with D uncertain. The CDR3 extends over 13 amino acids. V lost 3 bases, J lost 2 bases, and 7 bases lay in between. From germline, CDR1 is MNHEY and CDR2 SVGAGI.

The rearrangement uses TRBV23-1 and TRBJ2-4; possibly TRBD1 or TRBD2 for D (5 bases each). TRBV23-1 is known as an ORF, though its function is uncertain. V was trimmed by 8 bases and J by 4 bases, leaving 18 bases between them. The CDR3 has 15 residues. CDR3 DNA sequence: TGCGCCAGCCCCCCGGTGGGGACGGTAAAAAACATTCAGTACTTC. Translation gives CASPPVGTVKNIQYF.

V gene TRBV5-4 combines with J gene TRBJ2-7; D is undetermined. Per germline, CDR1 SGHNT and CDR2 YYREEE (reference sequence). This CDR3 has 12 amino acids. Between the trimmed V and J ends, which lost 4 bases and 3 bases, there was a span of 8 bases. CDR3 residues: CASSANSYEQYF. The CDR3 DNA reads TGTGCCAGCAGCGCGAACAGCTACGAGCAGTACTTC.

This clone was observed a handful of times. This rearrangement joins TRBV11-3 to TRBJ1-3; 8 nucleotides line up with TRBD1. Looked up from germline, CDR1 is SGHNT and CDR2 is YENEEA. The length of the CDR3 is 16 residues. Germline trimming cut 4 bases from V and 0 bases from J; bases unmatched to any gene: 5. Written as DNA, the CDR3 is TGTGCCAGCAGCTCGGGACAGGCCCCCTCTGGAAACACCATATATTTT. This encodes CASSSGQAPSGNTIYF.

The genes are TRBV12-3 or TRBV12-4 and TRBJ1-5; the D gene is possibly TRBD1 (6 bases). CDR3 length: 13 residues. V was trimmed by 8 bases and J by 6 bases, leaving 14 bases between them. Here the CDR3 DNA reads TGTGCCAGCCTTACAGGGTGGGGTCAGCCCCAGCATTTT. This sequence encodes CASLTGWGQPQHF.

The chain links TRBV30 to TRBJ2-7; no clear D. Germline V gene sequence: CDR1 GTSNPN, CDR2 SVGIG (reference sequence). V lost 0 bases and J 7 bases, leaving 10 bases between the germline ends. The CDR3 is made up of 12 amino acids. The CDR3 is CAWSVDVGEQYF. For the CDR3, the DNA is TGTGCCTGGAGTGTAGACGTTGGTGAGCAGTACTTC.

This clone was found once. V gene TRBV6-5 combines with J gene TRBJ2-7, with a weak D call TRBD1 (6 bases). In germline, CDR1 is MNHEY, CDR2 SVGAGI. This CDR3 has 15 residues. The germline V and J ends were trimmed by 2 bases and 0 bases, with 11 bases remaining between them. CDR3 nucleotides: TGTGCCAGCAGTTACGAGGGGGAGAGCTCCTACGAGCAGTACTTC. Protein: CASSYEGESSYEQYF.

The chain carries TRBV12-3 or TRBV12-4 and TRBJ2-7; no clear D gene. Trimming removed 3 bases at V and 3 bases at J, with 9 bases between. The CDR3 is made up of 13 amino acids. The CDR3 protein is CASSLGSGYEQYF. Written as DNA, the CDR3 is TGTGCCAGCAGTTTGGGGTCTGGCTACGAGCAGTACTTC.

The chain is built from TRBV18 and TRBJ1-4; D unresolved. V was trimmed by 3 bases and J by 3 bases, leaving 8 bases between them. CDR1 is KGHSH, CDR2 LQKENI, per germline. The CDR3 sequence is 14 residues long. CDR3 nucleotides: TGTGCCAGCTCACCGGGGTGGGCTAATGAAAAACTGTTTTTT. Protein: CASSPGWANEKLFF.

The CDR3 sequence: CASSLVGGEGDEQFF. CDR3 in DNA: TGCGCCAGCAGCCTTGTAGGCGGGGAGGGGGATGAGCAGTTCTTC. This chain links TRBV4-1 with TRBJ2-1; possible D gene TRBD2, 7 bases. This CDR3 is built from 15 residues. Germline V gene data show CDR1 as MGHRA and CDR2 as YSYEKL. V was cut by 4 bases and J by 8 bases, with 18 bases left in between.

Concerning this clone itself: The junction departs from germline at one end; a sequencing error may be responsible. The rearrangement links TRBV5-1 to TRBJ1-2; 8 bases map to TRBD1. The germline V gene has CDR1 SGHRS and CDR2 YFSETQ. The CDR3 has 16 amino acids. The CDR3 region is CASSLITGGEDYGYIF. The CDR3 coding sequence is TGCGCCAGCAGCTTGATTACAGGGGGTGAGGACTATGGCTACATCTTC.

This clone was seen a few times. The chain joins TRBV10-3 to TRBJ2-1, with a possible D match to TRBD2 (5 bases). CDR1 is ENHRY, CDR2 SYGVKD, per germline. CDR3 length: 14 amino acids. Trimming pared 2 bases from V and 7 bases from J, leaving 12 bases between. CDR3 sequence: CAISERGGKNEQFF. The CDR3 nucleotides are TGTGCCATCAGTGAGAGAGGAGGCAAAAATGAGCAGTTCTTC.

The gene calls are TRBV27 and TRBJ2-3; D ambiguous. Germline CDR1 MNHEY, CDR2 SMNVEV (reference sequence). V lost 4 bases and J lost 2, with 4 bases in between. This CDR3 is built from 12 residues. The CDR3 DNA is TGTGCCAGCAGTTGGTCCACAGATACGCAGTATTTT. This codes for CASSWSTDTQYF.

The CDR3 nucleotides are TGTGCCAGCAGTTTCGGGACAGGGGGCTCCGGGTATGGCTACACCTTC. It is translated as CASSFGTGGSGYGYTF. This rearrangement joins TRBV27 to TRBJ1-2, with TRBD1 matching 12 bases. The V segment lost 3 bases and the J segment 5 bases; nucleotides outside the gene matches: 7. There are 16 residues in the CDR3. Germline lookup yields CDR1 MNHEY and CDR2 SMNVEV (reference sequence).

CDR3 loop: CASSGGTGDRIVNYGYTF. The CDR3, as DNA: TGCGCCAGCAGCGGAGGGACAGGGGACCGCATAGTGAACTATGGCTACACCTTC. J is TRBJ1-2 and V is TRBV5-1; 10 bases match TRBD1. V gave up 4 bases and J gave up 2 bases; unmatched junction bases: 14. Germline V gives CDR1 SGHRS, CDR2 YFSETQ. The CDR3 is 18 amino acids.